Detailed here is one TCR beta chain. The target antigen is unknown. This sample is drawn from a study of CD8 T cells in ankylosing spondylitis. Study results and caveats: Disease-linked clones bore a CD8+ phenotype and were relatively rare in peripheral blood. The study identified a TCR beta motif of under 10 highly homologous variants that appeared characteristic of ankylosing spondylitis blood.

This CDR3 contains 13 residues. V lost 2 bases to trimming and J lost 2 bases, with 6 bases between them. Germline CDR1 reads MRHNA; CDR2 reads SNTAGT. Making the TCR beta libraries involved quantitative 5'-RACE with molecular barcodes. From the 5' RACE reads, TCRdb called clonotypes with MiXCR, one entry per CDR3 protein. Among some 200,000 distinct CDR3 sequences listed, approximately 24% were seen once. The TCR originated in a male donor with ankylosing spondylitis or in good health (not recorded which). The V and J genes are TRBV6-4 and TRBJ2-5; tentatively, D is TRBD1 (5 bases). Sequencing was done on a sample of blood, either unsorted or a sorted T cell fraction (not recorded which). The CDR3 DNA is TGTGCCAGCAGTGACAGGGGACAAGAGACCCAGTACTTC. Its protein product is CASSDRGQETQYF.